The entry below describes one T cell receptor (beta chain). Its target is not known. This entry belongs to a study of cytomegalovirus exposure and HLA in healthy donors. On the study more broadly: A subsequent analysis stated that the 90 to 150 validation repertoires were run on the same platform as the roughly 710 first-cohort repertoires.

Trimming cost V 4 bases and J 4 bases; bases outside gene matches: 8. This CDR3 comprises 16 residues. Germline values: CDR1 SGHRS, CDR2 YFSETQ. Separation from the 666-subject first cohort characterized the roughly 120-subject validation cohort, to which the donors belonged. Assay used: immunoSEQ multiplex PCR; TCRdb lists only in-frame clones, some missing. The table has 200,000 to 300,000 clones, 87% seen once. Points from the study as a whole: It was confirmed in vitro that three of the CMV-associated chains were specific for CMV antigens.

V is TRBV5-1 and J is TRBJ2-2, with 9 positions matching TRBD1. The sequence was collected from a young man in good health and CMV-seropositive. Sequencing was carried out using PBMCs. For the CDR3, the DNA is TGCGCCAGCAGCCGGGGACAGGGCGCGAGCACCGGGGAGCTGTTTTTT. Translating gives CASSRGQGASTGELFF. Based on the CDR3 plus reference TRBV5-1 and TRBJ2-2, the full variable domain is KAGVTQTPRYLIKTRGQQVTLSCSPISGHRSVSWYQQTPGQGLQFLFEYFSETQRNKGNFPGRFSGRQFSNSRSEMNVSTLELGDSALYLCASSRGQGASTGELFFGEGSRLTVL.